What follows is one T cell receptor beta chain and its context. The antigen remains undetermined. The CDR3 totals 16 residues. The V gene's germline CDR1 is SGHTA and CDR2 FQGNSA. V shed 4 bases, J shed 6 bases, and the junction held 6 bases outside the gene matches. TCRdb keeps only in-frame clones here, not all; method: immunoSEQ multiplex PCR. The sample lists some 68,000 clones; approximately 80% were seen once. The source of the sample is a study of vaccination effects on CD4 cells after COVID-19. Viral peptide pool expansion of antigen-specific CD4+ T cells preceded sequencing in the ViraFEST assay. Culturing for nine to ten days preceded CD4+ T cell isolation. The cohort was immunized with two doses of either the BNT162b2 or mRNA-1273 vaccine.

The chain has TRBV7-2 and TRBJ2-1; 13 nucleotides match TRBD2. The sequencing used CD4+ T cells from PBMCs cultured with HCoV-229E spike peptides, collected after COVID-19 vaccination. This receptor was taken from a human donor who received a COVID-19 vaccine. The CDR3 DNA sequence: TGTGCCAGCAGCTCGCGACTAGCGGGGGGTCCCAATGAGCAGTTCTTC. Translation gives CASSSRLAGGPNEQFF.